These T cell receptor beta chains were read from a single sample in a study of technical replicates of blood from several donors. Sequenced by immunoSEQ multiplex PCR; TCRdb stores in-frame clones only, minus some. The sample holds 90,000 to 100,000 clones, about 94% seen once. Sequencing was performed on T cells isolated from PBMCs. The receptors derive from a human donor in good health. CDR3s leave out the opening cysteine and the closing phenylalanine or tryptophan.

TRBV30 AWSREGSSYEQY
TRBV16 ASSQYRGAREQY
TRBV27 ASSLRLAAYNEQF
TRBV7-9 ASSSALAGAYEQY
TRBV14 ASSQDRIKGGYEQY
TRBV14 ASSQGGRDQETQY
TRBV10-1 ASSGEATLNTGELF
TRBV18 ASSPGQGVSYEQY
TRBV28 ASSHDRGTYGYT
TRBV7-3 ASSLGTSGTIAGELF
TRBV19 ASSLNVPSGSYEQY
TRBV27 ASIPSTGDGFLDTQY